Sequencing of this T cell receptor beta chain was carried out in a study of STAT3 mutations in large granular lymphocyte leukemia. Across the study: Roughly half the longitudinally sequenced T-LGLL patients had canonical STAT3 mutations. Study results and limitations: TCR clonotype switching after therapy occurred in 6 of 18 patients. Every T-LGLL patient had at least one immunodominant TCRbeta clonotype.

In germline, CDR1 is GTSNPN, CDR2 SVGIG (reference sequence). With 7 bases clipped from V and 5 bases from J, the junction kept 8 bases outside the gene matches. The CDR3 is made up of 14 amino acids. Details on this clone: Its antigen remains unknown.

Data came from immunoSEQ multiplex PCR; TCRdb stores just in-frame clones and leaves some out. The data contain several thousand clones, over 90% of them singletons. This TCR was sampled from a man between 60 and 70 years old with T-cell large granular lymphocyte leukemia. Some clones in this sample may be carry-over from other donors' samples. This sequence joins TRBV30 and TRBJ1-4; 9 nucleotides match TRBD1. The sequenced material came from peripheral blood mononuclear cells. The CDR3 here is CAFGAGTGNEKLFF. DNA of the CDR3: TGTGCCTTCGGGGCCGGGACAGGGAATGAAAAACTGTTTTTT.